This T cell receptor (beta chain) was found in a study of T-cell reconstitution after alpha-beta-depleted transplantation in children. This CDR3 has 11 amino acids. Germline lookup yields CDR1 MNHNS and CDR2 SASEGT. The V and J ends lost 3 bases and 5 bases respectively, with 4 bases between them. The table lists this clonotype with a few counts. The TCRbeta library incorporated unique molecular identifiers. TCRdb passed the PCR reads through MiXCR, listing each CDR3 protein once. There are 350,000 to 400,000 distinct CDR3 sequences in the sample; roughly 13% occur only once, and roughly 4.5% lies in the top ten.

This sequence originates from a human donor who donated a stem cell graft to a child with Fanconi anemia. The source material was PBMCs, sampled from the stem cell graft. The chain has TRBV6-1 and TRBJ1-1; D uncertain. The CDR3 DNA sequence: TGTGCCAGCAGTGAGATAACTGAAGCTTTCTTT. Residues: CASSEITEAFF.